A single TCR beta chain is shown here with its context. Its target is unknown. The sample comes from a study of blood T cells in healthy people across ages. Study-level results: With age, beta diversity per million T cells declined roughly linearly, significantly by 35 to 40.

The authors ran a second PCR of about 6 to 11 cycles using a sample-barcoded 5' primer and a J-beta primer mix. Sequencing of every sample gave 3 million or more CDR3-containing paired-end reads. TCRdb redid the calling of the 5' RACE reads with MiXCR, one entry per CDR3 protein. The top ten hold around 25% of the sample, which has some 860,000 distinct CDR3 sequences, approximately 53% seen once. Germline-derived CDR1 and CDR2 are SGHNT and YENEEA. The germline V and J ends were trimmed by 4 bases and 7 bases, with 11 bases remaining between them. CDR3 size: 14 residues. Isolation of PBMCs gave at least 6 million cells per sample. The amount of total RNA extracted per sample was at least 6 micrograms.

Sequenced: blood. The clonotype originates from a man in his forties or fifties in good health. V usage is TRBV11-3 and J usage is TRBJ1-6; D is perhaps TRBD1 (5 bases). In DNA, the CDR3 is TGTGCCAGCAGCTCGGGACCTCAGAATTCACCCCTCCACTTT. It is translated as CASSSGPQNSPLHF. Together with reference TRBV11-3 and TRBJ1-6, the CDR3 gives the full variable domain: EAGVVQSPRYKIIEKKQPVAFWCNPISGHNTLYWYLQNLGQGPELLIRYENEEAVDDSQLPKDRFSAERLKGVDSTLKIQPAELGDSAVYLCASSSGPQNSPLHFGNGTRLTVT.